This T cell receptor beta chain is from a study of CD8 T cells in Susac syndrome. Findings and caveats of the study: Only a relatively small number of individuals were included in the TCR sequencing and HLA analysis.

After extraction with the RNeasy kit, roughly 0.45 to 1 ug of the RNA was reverse transcribed using random hexamers. MiXCR, run by TCRdb on the immunoSEQ multiplex PCR reads, gives a single entry per CDR3 protein. The top ten clones hold approximately 0.082% of a sample with about 150,000 distinct CDR3 sequences, 92% of them seen once. This CDR3 is built from 14 residues. Germline CDR1 reads GTSNPN; CDR2 reads SVGIG (reference sequence). Between the trimmed V and J ends, which lost 0 bases and 5 bases, there was a span of 11 bases. As to this clonotype: Antigen unknown.

Healthy donors constituted the controls, which were matched for age and sex. TEMRA cells were enriched by FACS, and CD4+ and CD8+ T cells were negatively isolated. This chain uses TRBV30 with TRBJ2-1; D gene ambiguous. The source of this sequence is a human donor in good health. The sample consisted of CD4+ T cells from PBMCs. CDR3 residues: CAWSVKGWDNEQFF. The CDR3 DNA is TGTGCCTGGAGTGTAAAGGGTTGGGACAATGAGCAGTTCTTC.